Sequencing of this TCR beta chain was carried out in a study of blood T cell repertoires in COVID-19 (TCRdb year 2020). Study-level background: Collaborator samples came from the United States, Italy and Spain and covered acute and convalescent phases of COVID-19. The dataset comprised deeply sampled blood TCRbeta repertoires from subjects exposed to, actively infected with, or recovered from COVID-19. The samples were drawn from the first 160 participants of the ongoing ImmuneRACE study and from over a thousand subjects provided by 6 global collaborators. The material from the prospective study consisted of cDNA or gDNA derived from T cells, B-cell-depleted T cells, or PBMCs. The repertoires were released in a freely available public database meant as a resource for research on the immune response to SARS-CoV-2. HLA class I and class II types, where available, came from metadata supplied by the sample provider rather than from assay-based typing. Nearly every sample came with metadata listing a de-identified subject ID, COVID-19 status, age in years and sex. Study-level results and caveats: How much clinical and demographic metadata was included differed by source and by participant, and the metadata was provided uncurated.

Samples from volunteer blood donors who had recovered from COVID-19 were contributed by a second Seattle source. The collaborating institutions used their own protocols to collect whole blood in K2EDTA tubes. For TCRbeta analysis, collaborators shipped samples in one of three forms: frozen whole blood, isolated PBMCs, or DNA extracted from either of those sample types. The immunoSEQ Assay, a bias-controlled multiplex PCR, was used to amplify TCRbeta CDR3 regions from genomic DNA. The study's own analysis went as follows. The number of nucleated cells in each sample was estimated from the amplification of reference gene primers within the assay. Sequence reads were collapsed and filtered to measure the absolute abundance of every unique TCRbeta CDR3 rearrangement. For each sample, productive Simpson clonality was calculated as the square root of Simpson's diversity index over productive rearrangements. Held by TCRdb, this immuneACCESS table contains in-frame sequences only and omits some clones. Under half of the omission traces to an unresolved V gene where checked; the cause of the rest is unknown. The DNA gave D and trimming, while V, J and clone size come from that table. A total of more than 250,000 clones appear in this sample, roughly 90% of them only once. The top ten clonotypes cover 5% to 7% of the sample.

This clone has more than one count but fewer than ten. The target of this receptor is not known. Base qualities are not provided; no much larger clone lies one nucleotide away. Inclusive of the bounding cysteine and phenylalanine, the CDR3 is 16 residues long. Only the CDR3 DNA is retained, 48 bases long and in frame from the first base. V is reduced by 6 bases and J by 7 bases, leaving a spacing of 25 bases between them. CDR1 SGHRS and CDR2 YFSETQ are derived from the germline V gene. This receptor was obtained from a man between 18 and 35 years old who had recovered from COVID-19. The source material was peripheral blood. Rearrangement joined TRBV5-1 to TRBJ1-1, and TRBD1 may be the D gene, going by 5 matching bases. In nucleotide form, the sequence is TGCGCCAGCACCCCCCAGGGACTATACCGTGGCGGTGAAGCTTTCTTT. It encodes CASTPQGLYRGGEAFF.